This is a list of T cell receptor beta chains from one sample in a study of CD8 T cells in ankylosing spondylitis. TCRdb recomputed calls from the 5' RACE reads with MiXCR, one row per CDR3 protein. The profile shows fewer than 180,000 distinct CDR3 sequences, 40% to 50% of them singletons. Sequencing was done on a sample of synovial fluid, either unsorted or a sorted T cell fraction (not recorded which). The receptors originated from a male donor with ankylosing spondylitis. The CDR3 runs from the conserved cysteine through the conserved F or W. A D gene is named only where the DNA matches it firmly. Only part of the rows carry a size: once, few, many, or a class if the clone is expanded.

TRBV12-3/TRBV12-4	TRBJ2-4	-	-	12	TGTGCCAGCAGTTTTGGGGGCACAATTCAGTACTTC	CASSFGGTIQYF
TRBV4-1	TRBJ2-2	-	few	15	TGCGCCAGCAGCCAAAGGGATCCGGGAGCCGGGGAGCTGTTTTTT	CASSQRDPGAGELFF
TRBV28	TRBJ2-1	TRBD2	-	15	TGTGCCAGCAGAAAAGCGGGAGGGTCCTACAATGAGCAGTTCTTC	CASRKAGGSYNEQFF
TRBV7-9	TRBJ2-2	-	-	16	TGTGCCAGCAGCTCTCACAGGGATCCGAACACCGGGGAGCTGTTTTTT	CASSSHRDPNTGELFF
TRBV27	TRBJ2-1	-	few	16	TGTGCCAGCAGTTTATGGGGGGCCCGCTCCTACAATGAGCAGTTCTTC	CASSLWGARSYNEQFF
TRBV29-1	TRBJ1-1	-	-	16	TGCAGCGTTGACATTTGGGGTAGAACTATGAACACTGAAGCTTTCTTT	CSVDIWGRTMNTEAFF
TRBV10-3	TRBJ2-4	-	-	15	TGTGCCATCAGTGATCCAGCTGTAGCCAAAAACATTCAGTACTTC	CAISDPAVAKNIQYF
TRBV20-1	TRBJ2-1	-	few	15	TGCAGTGCTAGAGCTCCAGGGTTGGACTACAATGAGCAGTTCTTC	CSARAPGLDYNEQFF
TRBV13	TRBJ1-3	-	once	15	TGTGCCAGCAGCTCACAGGAACGCTCTGGAAACACCATATATTTT	CASSSQERSGNTIYF
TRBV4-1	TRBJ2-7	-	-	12	TGCGCCAGCAGCCAAGACGGCTGGGAGCAGTACTTC	CASSQDGWEQYF
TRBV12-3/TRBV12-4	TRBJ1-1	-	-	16	TGTGCCAGCAGTTTAGGAATCCTAACTATGAACACTGAAGCTTTCTTT	CASSLGILTMNTEAFF
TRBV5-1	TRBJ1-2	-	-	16	TGCGCCAGCAGCCACCCCACCGGGACGACAAACTATGGCTACACCTTC	CASSHPTGTTNYGYTF
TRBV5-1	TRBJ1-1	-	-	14	TGCGCCAGCAGCTTGTTGTCCGGGAACACTGAAGCTTTCTTT	CASSLLSGNTEAFF
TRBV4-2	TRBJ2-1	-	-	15	TGTGCCAGCAGCCAGTGGGCTGGACTTTACAATGAGCAGTTCTTC	CASSQWAGLYNEQFF
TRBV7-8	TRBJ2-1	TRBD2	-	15	TGTGCCAGCAGCTGGGGCGGGGGGGCTCGGAATGAGCAGTTCTTC	CASSWGGGARNEQFF
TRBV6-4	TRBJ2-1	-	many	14	TGTGCCAGCAGTGAAGGCGGGGACTACAATGAGCAGTTCTTC	CASSEGGDYNEQFF
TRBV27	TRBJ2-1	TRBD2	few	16	TGTGCCAGCAGTCAGGGGACTAGCGGGATATACAATGAGCAGTTCTTC	CASSQGTSGIYNEQFF
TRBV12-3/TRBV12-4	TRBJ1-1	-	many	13	TGTGCCAGCACTCCTGAATTGGGGACTGAAGCTTTCTTT	CASTPELGTEAFF
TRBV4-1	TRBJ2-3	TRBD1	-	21	TGCGCCAGCAGCCAGGAAACCGGGACAGGGGGAATCCAAGGAAACACAGATACGCAGTATTTT	CASSQETGTGGIQGNTDTQYF
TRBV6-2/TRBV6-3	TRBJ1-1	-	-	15	TGTGCCAGCACGATCCCGACAAACCCGAACACTGAAGCTTTCTTT	CASTIPTNPNTEAFF
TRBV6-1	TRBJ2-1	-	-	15	TGTGCCAGCAGTGAAGAGGCGGAGAGCTACAATGAGCAGTTCTTC	CASSEEAESYNEQFF
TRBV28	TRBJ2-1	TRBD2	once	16	TGTGCCAGCAGCAAACTAGTTGGGGGGGACTACAATGAGCAGTTCTTC	CASSKLVGGDYNEQFF
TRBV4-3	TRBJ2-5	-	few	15	TGCGCCAGCAGCCAAGTGGCGGTAACCCAAGAGACCCAGTACTTC	CASSQVAVTQETQYF
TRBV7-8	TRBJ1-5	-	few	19	TGTGCCAGCAGCTTAATGTCAGTCTTAGCGATCGATAGCAATCAGCCCCAGCATTTT	CASSLMSVLAIDSNQPQHF
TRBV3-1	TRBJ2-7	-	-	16	TGTGCCAGCAGCGCGAGCGGAGCCGATCAGCCCTACGAGCAGTACTTC	CASSASGADQPYEQYF
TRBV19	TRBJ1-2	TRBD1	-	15	TGTGCCAGTAGACTTTACCGGGACAGGGCCTATGGCTACACCTTC	CASRLYRDRAYGYTF
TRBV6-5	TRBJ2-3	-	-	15	TGTGCCTGCAGTTTGGACCCCGCTAGCACAGATACGCAGTATTTT	CACSLDPASTDTQYF
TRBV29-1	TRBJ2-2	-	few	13	TGCAGCGTTAACAGGGATGAGGCCGGGGAGCTGTTTTTT	CSVNRDEAGELFF
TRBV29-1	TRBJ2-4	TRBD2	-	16	TGCAGCGTTGCTGGACTAGCAGAGCTAGCCAAAAACATTCAGTACTTC	CSVAGLAELAKNIQYF
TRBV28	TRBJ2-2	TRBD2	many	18	TGTGCCAGCAGTATCGGGACTAGCGGGAGGGAGGTCACCGGGGAGCTGTTTTTT	CASSIGTSGREVTGELFF
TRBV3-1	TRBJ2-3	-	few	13	TGTGCCAGCAGCCCATGCTACACAGATACGCAGTATTTT	CASSPCYTDTQYF
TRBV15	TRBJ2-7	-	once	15	TGTGCCACCAGCCTAGGGGTCTCCGGGTCCTACGAGCAGTACTTC	CATSLGVSGSYEQYF
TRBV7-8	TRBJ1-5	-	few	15	TGTGCCAGCAGCCCACCGGGGTATAGCAATCAGCCCCAGCATTTT	CASSPPGYSNQPQHF
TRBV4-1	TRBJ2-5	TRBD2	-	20	TGCGCCAGCAGCCAAGATCCACTCACGACTAGCGGGGGGTCCCCGGAGACCCAGTACTTC	CASSQDPLTTSGGSPETQYF
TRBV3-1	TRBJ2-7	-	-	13	TGTGCCAGCAGCCAAGAGAGTTGGGACGAGCAGTACTTC	CASSQESWDEQYF
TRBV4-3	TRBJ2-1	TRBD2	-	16	TGCGCCAGCAGCCAATCTAGCGGGAGCTCCTACAATGAGCAGTTCTTC	CASSQSSGSSYNEQFF
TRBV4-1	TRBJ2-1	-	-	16	TGCGCCAGCAGCCAAGAAGAGGGCTTCCCCTACAATGAGCAGTTCTTC	CASSQEEGFPYNEQFF
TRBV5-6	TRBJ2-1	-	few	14	TGTGCCAGCAGTAGCATAGGGTCCTACAATGAGCAGTTCTTC	CASSSIGSYNEQFF
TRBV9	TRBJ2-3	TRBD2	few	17	TGTGCCAGCAGCGTTGGCCCCCCGCGGGAGAGGGCAGATACGCAGTATTTT	CASSVGPPRERADTQYF
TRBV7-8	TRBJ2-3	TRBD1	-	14	TGTGCCAGCAGCTTAGACAGGGGTGAAGATACGCAGTATTTT	CASSLDRGEDTQYF
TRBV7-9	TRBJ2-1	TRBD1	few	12	TGTGCCAGCAGAACGACAGGGAATGAGCAGTTCTTC	CASRTTGNEQFF
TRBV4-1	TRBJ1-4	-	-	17	TGCGCCAGCAGCCAAGATTGGGCGAATATCCCTAATGAAAAACTGTTTTTT	CASSQDWANIPNEKLFF
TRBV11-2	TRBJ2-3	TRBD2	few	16	TGTGCCAGCAGACCGACTAGCGGGGGAGTCACAGATACGCAGTATTTT	CASRPTSGGVTDTQYF